These 21 T cell receptor beta chains came from one sample sequenced in a study of beta chain features in type 1 diabetes listed by TCRdb under 2018. The method behind the library was the immunoSEQ multiplex PCR assay. The entire amount of isolated RNA was reverse transcribed using the High Capacity cDNA Reverse Transcription Kit, so the sequenced TCRB transcripts were expressed ones. What TCRdb holds here is the immuneACCESS table cut down to in-frame rearrangements. Part of the clones is not present; checked against another copy, under half of the missing clones reflect an unresolved V gene, and the others are unexplained. The sample data list hundreds of thousands of clones, and approximately 12% of these were observed just once. Jointly, the top ten make up around 0.015% of the sample. Sequenced input: naive CD4+ T cells from blood. What the cell subset or site label conveys for this sample: true naive CD4+ T cells. The receptor set was obtained from a man younger than 35 in good health.

This clone was seen only a few times. V and J are TRBV7-2 and TRBJ2-1, with 9 positions matching TRBD1. Germline values: CDR1 SGHTA, CDR2 FQGNSA. V dropped 6 bases and J dropped 6; count of bases not matched to a gene: 3. This CDR3 contains 13 residues. The CDR3 bases are TGTGCCAGCAGTCCGGGACAGGGCAATGAGCAGTTCTTC. Translation: CASSPGQGNEQFF.

This chain uses TRBV29-1 with TRBJ1-3; no definite D call. The length of the CDR3 is 13 residues. The V gene lost 5 bases and the J gene lost 1 base, with 9 bases spanning the gap. The germline V gene has CDR1 SQVTM and CDR2 ANQGSEA. The CDR3 DNA follows: TGCAGCGTTTGGTACAGTTCTGGAAACACCATATATTTT. This translates into CSVWYSSGNTIYF.

This clone appeared once. The chain uses TRBV9 and TRBJ2-6; D could derive from TRBD1 or TRBD2 (5 bases each). This CDR3 is 16 amino acids long. The germline V gene has CDR1 SGDLS and CDR2 YYNGEE. Trimming stripped 4 bases from V and 4 bases from J, with 15 bases between. CDR3 residues: CASSLALGRGANVLTF. CDR3 nucleotide sequence: TGTGCCAGCAGCTTAGCGCTGGGGCGAGGGGCCAACGTCCTGACTTTC. The full variable domain, with the rest looked up from reference TRBV9 and TRBJ2-6, is DSGVTQTPKHLITATGQRVTLRCSPRSGDLSVYWYQQSLDQGLQFLIQYYNGEERAKGNILERFSAQQFPDLHSELNLSSLELGDSALYFCASSLALGRGANVLTFGAGSRLTVL.

In this sample, this clone turned up a few times. The chain is built from TRBV27 and TRBJ1-5, with D possibly matching TRBD1 (6 bases). V lost 0 bases and J lost 9, with 18 bases in between. The CDR3 spans 16 residues. Germline V CDR1 and CDR2: MNHEY, SMNVEV (reference sequence). For the CDR3, the DNA is TGTGCCAGCAGTTTATCGACAGGCTACAACCGGGGGCCCCAGCATTTT. It codes for CASSLSTGYNRGPQHF.

CDR3 in amino acids: CATSRVLTGELFF. CDR3 nucleotide sequence: TGTGCCACCAGCAGAGTATTGACCGGGGAGCTGTTTTTT. The chain is built from TRBV15 and TRBJ2-2; D is unresolved. CDR3 size: 13 residues. Per germline, CDR1 LNHNV and CDR2 YYDKDF (reference sequence). The V and J ends lost 1 base and 5 bases respectively, with 5 bases between them.

The CDR3 protein is CASSPYGQDGYTF. The CDR3 nucleotides are TGTGCCAGCTCACCATACGGACAGGATGGCTACACCTTC. The J gene is TRBJ1-2, the V gene TRBV18, with TRBD1 identical over 7 bases. Germline assignment: CDR1 KGHSH and CDR2 LQKENI. V lost 2 bases to trimming and J lost 6 bases; unmatched junction nucleotides: 3. The length of the CDR3 is 13 residues.

The chain is built from TRBV5-1 and TRBJ2-1, with unresolved D. Germline V CDR1 and CDR2: SGHRS, YFSETQ. Trimming left V 4 bases short and J 0 bases short, with 14 bases between. This CDR3 contains 16 residues. CDR3 amino acids: CASSPFGGPSYNEQFF. CDR3 nucleotides: TGCGCCAGCAGCCCCTTTGGCGGCCCCTCCTACAATGAGCAGTTCTTC.

The chain recombines TRBV2 with TRBJ2-7, with unresolved D. Germline CDR1 and CDR2: SNHLY and FYNNEI. V lost 2 bases and J 4 bases, leaving 9 bases between the germline ends. There are 13 residues in the CDR3. CDR3 loop: CASSEKAFYEQYF. The CDR3, as DNA: TGTGCCAGCAGTGAAAAAGCCTTTTACGAGCAGTACTTC.

The chain links TRBV4-3 to TRBJ1-6; D perhaps matches TRBD1 (6 bases). Germline assignment: CDR1 LGHNA and CDR2 YSLEER. The germline V and J ends were trimmed by 3 bases and 6 bases, with 15 bases remaining between them. The CDR3 length is 16 residues. CDR3 amino acids: CASSHEYRALNSPLHF. CDR3 nucleotides: TGCGCCAGCAGCCACGAGTACAGGGCTCTTAATTCACCCCTCCACTTT.

This clone occurred a few times. The gene calls are TRBV5-4 and TRBJ1-5, with D possibly matching TRBD1 (6 bases). The length of the CDR3 is 13 residues. V lost 3 bases to trimming and J lost 4 bases, with 8 bases between them. Germline V gene lookup returns CDR1 SGHNT and CDR2 YYREEE (reference sequence). CDR3 sequence (DNA): TGTGCCAGCAGCTGGGACACTAATCAGCCCCAGCATTTT. Translated, it gives CASSWDTNQPQHF.

This chain links TRBV25-1 with TRBJ1-1; D is unclear. Per the germline V gene, CDR1 is MGHDK and CDR2 is SYGVNS. This CDR3 has 14 amino acids. V was shortened by 7 bases and J by 1 base, with 13 bases between the two germline ends. CDR3 region: CASTETYSNTEAFF. The CDR3 region has the DNA TGTGCCAGCACCGAAACCTACTCGAACACTGAAGCTTTCTTT.

There are a few counts of this clone. The chain carries TRBV9 and TRBJ2-7; D may be TRBD1 (6 bases). Between the trimmed V and J ends, which lost 0 bases and 6 bases, there was a span of 16 bases. This CDR3 has 15 amino acids. Per germline, CDR1 SGDLS and CDR2 YYNGEE. This CDR3 reads CASSVAPTRGSEQYF. CDR3 sequence (DNA): TGTGCCAGCAGCGTAGCTCCAACCAGGGGTTCCGAGCAGTACTTC.

Only a few counts were recorded for this clone. The V and J genes are TRBV28 and TRBJ1-5; 8 nucleotides match TRBD1. Germline V lookup: CDR1 MDHEN, CDR2 SYDVKM. V shed 6 bases, J shed 1 base, and the junction held 11 bases outside the gene matches. The CDR3 runs 17 residues. The CDR3 is CASRSRTGLSSNQPQHF. The CDR3 DNA sequence: TGTGCCAGCAGATCTAGGACAGGGCTGAGCAGCAATCAGCCCCAGCATTTT. The complete variable domain, with remaining parts taken from reference TRBV28 and TRBJ1-5, reads DVKVTQSSRYLVKRTGEKVFLECVQDMDHENMFWYRQDPGLGLRLIYFSYDVKMKEKGDIPEGYSVSREKKERFSLILESASTNQTSMYLCASRSRTGLSSNQPQHFGDGTRLSIL.

This clone was detected only a few times. This rearrangement joins TRBV2 to TRBJ1-1, with 10 bases fitting TRBD1. J gave up 11 bases and V 4 bases, and 7 bases lay outside the gene matches. This CDR3 contains 13 residues. The V gene's germline CDR1 is SNHLY and CDR2 FYNNEI. The DNA of the CDR3 is TGTGCCAGCAGTGGGACAGGGGGGGAGAGGGCTTTCTTT. Protein: CASSGTGGERAFF.

Only a few counts were recorded for this clone. CDR3 DNA: TGCGCCAGCAGCCCCCAGGGGGCCGCCATGAACACTGAAGCTTTCTTT. It translates to CASSPQGAAMNTEAFF. This chain links TRBV5-1 with TRBJ1-1, with 8 bases lining up with TRBD1. Germline CDR1 is SGHRS and CDR2 is YFSETQ. Trimming removed 4 bases from V and 0 bases from J; junction bases left unmatched: 8. This CDR3 is built from 16 residues.

J is TRBJ2-7 and V is TRBV28; D is perhaps TRBD2 (5 bases). The CDR3 covers 15 residues. The germline V gene has CDR1 MDHEN and CDR2 SYDVKM. Trimming stripped 3 bases from V and 6 bases from J, with 18 bases between. The chain's CDR3 is CASSFAGRSRGEQYF. The CDR3 coding sequence is TGTGCCAGCAGTTTTGCGGGCCGCTCCCGGGGCGAGCAGTACTTC.

This chain connects TRBV4-3 to TRBJ2-3; unclear D gene. The germline V gene encodes CDR1 LGHNA and CDR2 YSLEER. V was cut by 1 base and J by 0 bases, with 8 bases left in between. This CDR3 has 15 amino acids. Written as DNA, the CDR3 is TGCGCCAGCAGCCAAGCCCACAAGAGCACAGATACGCAGTATTTT. It specifies CASSQAHKSTDTQYF.

The chain is built from TRBV7-9 and TRBJ2-2; 11 bases agree with TRBD2. This CDR3 region has 16 residues. Germline CDR1 and CDR2: SEHNR and FQNEAQ (reference sequence). The V gene end was trimmed by 6 bases and the J gene end by 7 bases; junction bases not matched to a gene: 10. The CDR3: CASRRGTSGPRGELFF. In DNA, the CDR3 is TGTGCCAGCAGGCGCGGGACTAGCGGACCACGCGGGGAGCTGTTTTTT.

This sequence joins TRBV7-9 and TRBJ2-7; D remains unclear. Germline lookup yields CDR1 SEHNR and CDR2 FQNEAQ (reference sequence). The CDR3 runs to 14 residues. Trimming stripped 0 bases from V and 2 bases from J, with 8 bases between. CDR3 residues: CASSLARQTYEQYF. CDR3 DNA: TGTGCCAGCAGCTTAGCACGTCAGACCTACGAGCAGTACTTC.

This clone came up a few times. The chain employs TRBV2 and TRBJ1-4; TRBD1 matches at 9 bases. The CDR3 totals 13 residues. Germline CDR1 reads SNHLY; CDR2 reads FYNNEI. J gave up 6 bases and V 10 bases, and 6 bases lay outside the gene matches. The CDR3 bases are TGTGCCAACGGACAGGGGTCTTATGAAAAACTGTTTTTT. Its protein is CANGQGSYEKLFF.

Only a few counts were recorded for this clone. V and J are TRBV27 and TRBJ2-7, with 7 bases that match TRBD1. Trimming at V came to 6 bases and at J to 1 base, leaving 3 bases not matched to a gene. The germline CDR1 and CDR2 sequences are MNHEY and SMNVEV (reference sequence). The CDR3 loop spans 13 amino acids. CDR3 amino acids: CASSDRVSYEQYF. The DNA for the CDR3 is TGTGCCAGCAGCGACAGGGTTTCCTACGAGCAGTACTTC.